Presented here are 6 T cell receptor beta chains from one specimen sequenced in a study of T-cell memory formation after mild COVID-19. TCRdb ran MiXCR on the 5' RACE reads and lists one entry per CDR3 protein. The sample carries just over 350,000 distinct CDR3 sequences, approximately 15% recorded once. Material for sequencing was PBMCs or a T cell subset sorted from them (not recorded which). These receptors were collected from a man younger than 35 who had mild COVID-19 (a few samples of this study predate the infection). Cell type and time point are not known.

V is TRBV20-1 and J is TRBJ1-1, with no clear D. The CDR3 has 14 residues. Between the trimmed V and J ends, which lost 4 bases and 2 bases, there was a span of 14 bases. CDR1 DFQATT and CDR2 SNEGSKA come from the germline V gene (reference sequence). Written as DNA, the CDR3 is TGCAGTGCTACAATCGGGTCACGAAACACTGAAGCTTTCTTT. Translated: CSATIGSRNTEAFF.

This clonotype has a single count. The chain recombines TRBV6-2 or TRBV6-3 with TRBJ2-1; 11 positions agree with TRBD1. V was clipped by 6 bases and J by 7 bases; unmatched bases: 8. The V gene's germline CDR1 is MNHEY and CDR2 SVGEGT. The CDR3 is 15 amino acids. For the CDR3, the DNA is TGTGCCAGCAGGGTGGGGGACAGGGGGAAAAATGAGCAGTTCTTC. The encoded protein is CASRVGDRGKNEQFF.

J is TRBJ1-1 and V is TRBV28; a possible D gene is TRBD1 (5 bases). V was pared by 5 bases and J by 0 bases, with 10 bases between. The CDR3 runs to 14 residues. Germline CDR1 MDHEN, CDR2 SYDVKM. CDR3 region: CASSMTAMNTEAFF. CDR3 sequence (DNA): TGTGCCAGCAGTATGACAGCCATGAACACTGAAGCTTTCTTT.

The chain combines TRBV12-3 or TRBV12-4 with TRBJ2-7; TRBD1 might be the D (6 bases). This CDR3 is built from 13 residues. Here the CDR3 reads CAISLQGSSEQYV. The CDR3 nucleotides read TGTGCCATCAGTTTACAGGGTTCCAGCGAGCAGTACGTC.

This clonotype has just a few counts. The CDR3 is CSVRDSGGLETQYF. For the CDR3, the DNA is TGCAGCGTCCGAGACAGCGGGGGGTTGGAGACCCAGTACTTC. The V and J genes are TRBV29-1 and TRBJ2-5, with 9 bases lining up with TRBD2. Germline V gene lookup returns CDR1 SQVTM and CDR2 ANQGSEA. The CDR3 covers 14 residues. The junction had 10 bases not matched to a gene; V was cut back by 6 bases and J by 5 bases.

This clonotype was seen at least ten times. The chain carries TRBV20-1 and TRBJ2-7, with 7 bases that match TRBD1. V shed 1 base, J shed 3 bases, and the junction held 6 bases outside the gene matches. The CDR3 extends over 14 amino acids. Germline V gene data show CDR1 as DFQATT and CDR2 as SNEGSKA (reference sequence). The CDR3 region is CSARAQGQRYEQYF. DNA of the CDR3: TGCAGTGCTAGAGCCCAGGGACAGCGCTACGAGCAGTACTTC.